These 28 T cell receptor beta chains share one sample of origin, sequenced in a study of siplizumab effects on memory and regulatory T cells. Using immunoSEQ multiplex PCR, the repertoire was profiled, and TCRdb retains in-frame clones only, with some absent. This sample has approximately 94,000 clones, with 80% to 95% found just once. Source material: CD4+ T cells sorted from blood. These receptor sequences come from a human donor in good health.

J is TRBJ2-7 and V is TRBV7-9; D is possibly TRBD1 (7 bases). In germline, CDR1 is SEHNR, CDR2 FQNEAQ (reference sequence). V lost 0 bases and J lost 1, with 10 bases in between. This CDR3 contains 15 residues. This CDR3 is CASSLAAGQSYEQYF. The CDR3 bases are TGTGCCAGCAGCTTAGCGGCGGGACAGTCCTACGAGCAGTACTTC.

Only one count was recorded for this clone. CDR3: CASGLMEQPQHF. The CDR3 DNA reads as TGTGCTAGTGGTTTGATGGAACAGCCCCAGCATTTT. The chain carries TRBV12-5 and TRBJ1-5; D gene unclear. V lost 2 bases and J lost 7, with 6 bases in between. CDR1 and CDR2 from the germline V gene are LGHNT and FRNRAP. This CDR3 comprises 12 residues. Together with reference TRBV12-5 and TRBJ1-5, the CDR3 gives the full variable domain: DARVTQTPRHKVTEMGQEVTMRCQPILGHNTVFWYRQTMMQGLELLAYFRNRAPLDDSGMPKDRFSAEMPDATLATLKIQPSEPRDSAVYFCASGLMEQPQHFGDGTRLSIL.

The chain couples TRBV29-1 to TRBJ1-6; 9 nucleotides line up with TRBD1. The CDR3 is 15 amino acids. V trimming: 4 bases; J trimming: 9 bases; junction bases outside the gene matches: 10. The V gene's germline CDR1 is SQVTM and CDR2 ANQGSEA. The CDR3 is CSVGEQGTGTSPLHF. In DNA form, the CDR3 reads TGCAGCGTTGGGGAGCAGGGGACAGGGACTTCACCCCTCCACTTT.

The chain is built from TRBV7-2 and TRBJ2-5; 10 positions match TRBD2. This CDR3 is built from 15 residues. V lost 5 bases and J lost 2; bases outside the gene matches: 5. Per germline, CDR1 SGHTA and CDR2 FQGNSA. The CDR3 DNA is TGTGCCAGCAGCGACAGACTAGCGGGTCAAGAGACCCAGTACTTC. Protein: CASSDRLAGQETQYF.

This rearrangement joins TRBV9 to TRBJ2-3, with D perhaps assigned TRBD1 or TRBD2 (6 bases each). The CDR3 covers 13 residues. CDR1 and CDR2 from the germline V gene are SGDLS and YYNGEE. V was pared by 3 bases and J by 7 bases, with 12 bases between. For the CDR3, the DNA is TGTGCCAGCAGCGACGGGGGCAGAAATACGCAGTATTTT. It codes for CASSDGGRNTQYF.

The V and J genes are TRBV18 and TRBJ2-1, with 7 bases matching TRBD2. Looked up from germline, CDR1 is KGHSH and CDR2 is LQKENI. This CDR3 region has 15 residues. Trimming cost V 2 bases and J 5 bases; bases outside gene matches: 6. CDR3 bases: TGTGCCAGCTCACCAGGGAGGGCATACCACAATGAGCAGTTCTTC. Translating it yields CASSPGRAYHNEQFF.

The CDR3 DNA is TGTGCCAGTCCCGGGGGCCGCGACACCGGGGAGCTGTTTTTT. Protein sequence: CASPGGRDTGELFF. J is TRBJ2-2 and V is TRBV7-7; possibly TRBD1 or TRBD2 for D (6 bases each). CDR1 SSHAT and CDR2 FNYEAQ come from the germline V gene (reference sequence). This CDR3 spans 14 amino acids. V lost 9 bases and J lost 3, with 14 bases in between.

The chain carries TRBV6-5 and TRBJ2-3; 8 positions agree with TRBD2. Germline CDR1 MNHEY, CDR2 SVGAGI. V was pared by 2 bases and J by 3 bases, with 1 base of the junction left unmatched. The CDR3 length is 14 residues. The CDR3 is CASSYGLATDTQYF. In DNA form, the CDR3 reads TGTGCCAGCAGTTACGGACTAGCTACAGATACGCAGTATTTT.

This chain connects TRBV4-1 to TRBJ1-2; possible D gene TRBD1, 5 bases. There are 14 residues in the CDR3. Trimming took off 4 bases at V and 8 bases at J, with 17 bases between the two ends. The germline CDR1 and CDR2 sequences are MGHRA and YSYEKL. DNA of the CDR3: TGCGCCAGCAGCCCAGGGACTTCTTTGAAGGGCTACACCTTC. Its translation is CASSPGTSLKGYTF.

The J gene is TRBJ1-2, the V gene TRBV5-4, with D perhaps matching TRBD1 (6 bases). CDR3 length equals 16 residues. V lost 0 bases and J lost 1, with 13 bases in between. Germline assignment: CDR1 SGHNT and CDR2 YYREEE (reference sequence). The CDR3 nucleotides are TGTGCCAGCAGCTTGGTAGCGGGCAGGGGTAACTATGGCTACACCTTC. Its translation is CASSLVAGRGNYGYTF.

V and J are TRBV6-5 and TRBJ1-5; perhaps TRBD1 as D (5 bases). Trimming left V 8 bases short and J 2 bases short, with 13 bases between. The length of the CDR3 is 14 residues. Germline V CDR1 and CDR2: MNHEY, SVGAGI. This CDR3 is CASGGRYGNQPQHF. In DNA, the CDR3 is TGTGCCAGCGGGGGGAGGTATGGCAATCAGCCCCAGCATTTT.

DNA for the CDR3: TGTGCCAGCAGCGCTCGGACGATAGAAGAGACCCAGTACTTC. Its protein product is CASSARTIEETQYF. V usage is TRBV7-9 and J usage is TRBJ2-5; no clear D. The CDR3 runs 14 residues. V lost 5 bases and J lost 3, with 13 bases in between. CDR1 is SEHNR, CDR2 FQNEAQ, per germline (reference sequence).

This chain joins TRBV19 and TRBJ2-2; D is unclear. CDR1 and CDR2 (germline): LNHDA, SQIVND (reference sequence). This CDR3 has 16 amino acids. Trimming took 0 bases from V and 0 from J, leaving 8 bases between them. Here the CDR3 reads CASSIDRRPNTGELFF. The CDR3 region has the DNA TGTGCCAGTAGTATAGATCGCAGGCCGAACACCGGGGAGCTGTTTTTT. Full variable domain (rest looked up from reference TRBV19 and TRBJ2-2): DGGITQSPKYLFRKEGQNVTLSCEQNLNHDAMYWYRQDPGQGLRLIYYSQIVNDFQKGDIAEGYSVSREKKESFPLTVTSAQKNPTAFYLCASSIDRRPNTGELFFGEGSRLTVL.

J is TRBJ2-7 and V is TRBV7-2; the match to TRBD2 covers 10 bases. This CDR3 has 15 amino acids. CDR1 is SGHTA, CDR2 FQGNSA, per germline. V gave up 5 bases and J gave up 3 bases; unmatched junction bases: 7. For the CDR3, the DNA is TGTGCCAGCAGCCTGACTTTAGCGGGGGGCTACGAGCAGTACTTC. This encodes CASSLTLAGGYEQYF.

CDR3 protein: CASSLASGKGTEAFF. CDR3 DNA: TGTGCCAGCAGCTTAGCGTCGGGGAAGGGCACTGAAGCTTTCTTT. This chain uses TRBV7-2 with TRBJ1-1, with D hard to call. From germline, CDR1 is SGHTA and CDR2 FQGNSA. Between the trimmed V and J ends, which lost 0 bases and 4 bases, there was a span of 12 bases. The CDR3 covers 15 residues.

V usage is TRBV7-2 and J usage is TRBJ2-5, with TRBD2 identical over 7 bases. V trimming: 5 bases; J trimming: 5 bases; junction bases outside the gene matches: 8. Per the germline V gene, CDR1 is SGHTA and CDR2 is FQGNSA. The CDR3 spans 14 residues. The DNA for the CDR3 is TGTGCCAGCAGCCGGGGGAGGGACGCGGAGACCCAGTACTTC. It encodes CASSRGRDAETQYF. Complete variable domain (other parts from reference TRBV7-2 and TRBJ2-5): GAGVSQSPSNKVTEKGKDVELRCDPISGHTALYWYRQSLGQGLEFLIYFQGNSAPDKSGLPSDRFSAERTGGSVSTLTIQRTQQEDSAVYLCASSRGRDAETQYFGPGTRLLVL.

V and J are TRBV4-2 and TRBJ2-1, with D tentatively TRBD2 (6 bases). V dropped 2 bases and J dropped 4 bases, with 18 bases sitting between them. Germline CDR1 LGHNA, CDR2 YNFKEQ. The CDR3 loop spans 17 amino acids. Here the CDR3 reads CASSQPSLGLIYNEQFF. CDR3 nucleotide sequence: TGTGCCAGCAGCCAACCCTCCCTTGGACTAATTTACAATGAGCAGTTCTTC.

This chain connects TRBV4-1 to TRBJ1-2; D gene unclear. V dropped 2 bases and J dropped 5 bases, with 9 bases sitting between them. The CDR3 loop spans 13 amino acids. The germline CDR1 and CDR2 sequences are MGHRA and YSYEKL. The CDR3 protein is CASSQKGDYGYTF. The CDR3 region has the DNA TGCGCCAGCAGCCAAAAGGGCGATTATGGCTACACCTTC.

This clone was counted a few times. The chain carries TRBV19 and TRBJ1-2, with a tentative D call TRBD1 (5 bases). In germline, CDR1 is LNHDA, CDR2 SQIVND (reference sequence). Trimming stripped 8 bases from V and 1 base from J, with 17 bases between. The CDR3 sequence is 15 residues long. In nucleotides, the CDR3 is TGTGCCAGTGTTAGGGGCGCGGGGGGTAACTATGGCTACACCTTC. It is translated as CASVRGAGGNYGYTF.

This rearrangement joins TRBV27 to TRBJ1-1; D perhaps matches TRBD1 (5 bases). V was trimmed by 6 bases and J by 5 bases, leaving 16 bases between them. The CDR3 extends over 14 amino acids. Germline V lookup: CDR1 MNHEY, CDR2 SMNVEV (reference sequence). CDR3 protein: CASSYAGRGTEAFF. The CDR3 DNA reads TGTGCCAGCAGCTATGCAGGGCGGGGAACTGAAGCTTTCTTT.

CDR3 sequence reads: CAWRAGTGVETQYF. The CDR3 DNA sequence: TGTGCCTGGAGGGCCGGCACAGGGGTGGAGACCCAGTACTTC. The chain joins TRBV30 to TRBJ2-5; 7 bases match TRBD1. The J segment lost 5 bases and the V segment lost 3 bases, leaving 9 bases of the junction unmatched. This CDR3 has 14 amino acids. Germline CDR1 is GTSNPN and CDR2 is SVGIG (reference sequence).

This chain links TRBV7-9 with TRBJ2-3; D perhaps matches TRBD1 (5 bases). Germline-derived CDR1 and CDR2 are SEHNR and FQNEAQ (reference sequence). The CDR3 spans 16 residues. The V and J ends lost 10 bases and 3 bases respectively, with 23 bases between them. This CDR3 reads CATKPTTGLTTDTQYF. The CDR3 coding sequence is TGTGCCACCAAACCTACAACAGGATTAACTACAGATACGCAGTATTTT.

The table lists this clone with a count of one. The CDR3 DNA is TGTGCCAGCAGCACAATTCGGACCCCAGATACGCAGTATTTT. Its protein product is CASSTIRTPDTQYF. The chain has TRBV11-2 and TRBJ2-3; D is undetermined. Germline assignment: CDR1 SGHAT and CDR2 FQNNGV. The CDR3 sequence is 14 residues long. The germline V and J ends were trimmed by 5 bases and 4 bases, with 13 bases remaining between them.

The DNA for the CDR3 is TGTGCCAGCAGTTTAGTGGGACTCTTCTACGAGCAGTACTTC. It is translated as CASSLVGLFYEQYF. V usage is TRBV28 and J usage is TRBJ2-7; D is possibly TRBD2 (6 bases). V was cut by 2 bases and J by 3 bases, with 11 bases left in between. The CDR3 has 14 residues. Looked up from germline, CDR1 is MDHEN and CDR2 is SYDVKM.

This clone has just one count. The chain carries TRBV29-1 and TRBJ1-2; weak D call: TRBD1 (5 bases). Germline V gene data show CDR1 as SQVTM and CDR2 as ANQGSEA. CDR3 size: 14 residues. V was shortened by 2 bases and J by 8 bases, with 18 bases between the two germline ends. The CDR3 nucleotides are TGCAGCGTTGAATCGGGCGGGGGAGGCGGAGGCTACACCTTC. Translated, it gives CSVESGGGGGGYTF.

The rearrangement links TRBV11-3 to TRBJ2-1; either TRBD1 or TRBD2 may supply D (7 bases each). V was trimmed by 4 bases and J by 12 bases, leaving 16 bases between them. CDR3 length: 13 residues. Germline V lookup: CDR1 SGHNT, CDR2 YENEEA. The CDR3 nucleotides read TGTGCCAGCAGCTCGGGGGGCCCAGGGGGGCAGTTCTTC. The encoded protein is CASSSGGPGGQFF.

The chain has TRBV19 and TRBJ1-1; maybe TRBD1 (5 bases). Per the germline V gene, CDR1 is LNHDA and CDR2 is SQIVND (reference sequence). Trimming pared 1 base from V and 4 bases from J, leaving 13 bases between. This CDR3 region has 15 residues. CDR3 protein: CASSIGQGSATEAFF. The CDR3 DNA sequence: TGTGCCAGTAGTATAGGTCAGGGCTCGGCCACTGAAGCTTTCTTT.

The chain has TRBV4-3 and TRBJ1-1, with TRBD1 as a possible D gene (5 bases). V was pared by 1 base and J by 3 bases, with 21 bases between. Germline lookup yields CDR1 LGHNA and CDR2 YSLEER. The CDR3 sequence is 18 residues long. In DNA form, the CDR3 reads TGCGCCAGCAGCCAAGCGTCCCCAGGGACCATACGGGACACTGAAGCTTTCTTT. Protein sequence: CASSQASPGTIRDTEAFF.